This T cell receptor beta chain was sequenced for a study of CD8 T cells in Susac syndrome. Study at large: When their blood was taken, the Susac syndrome patients had either not yet had any therapy, were taking corticosteroids, or were taking intravenous immunoglobulin alone. Whole-study results and caveats: Across the total CD8+ repertoires, about 17 Susac-specific public clones were found. The CD8+ TEMRA repertoires yielded about 5 such clones.

With regard to this clonotype: Its antigen is unidentified.

Reverse transcription of about 0.5 to 1 ug RNA used random hexamers. The immunoSEQ assay covered 54 Vbeta and 13 Jbeta segments for CDR3. A single record per CDR3 protein comes from TCRdb applying MiXCR to the immunoSEQ multiplex PCR reads. The sample contains some 140,000 distinct CDR3 sequences, 95% of which appear only once. Germline CDR1 and CDR2: SQVTM and ANQGSEA. With 4 bases removed from V and 5 bases from J, the gap between germline ends came to 14 bases. The CDR3 contains 14 residues. The source of this sequence is a human donor with Susac syndrome. The sample comprised CD8+ T cells from PBMCs. The chain combines TRBV29-1 with TRBJ2-2; D not resolved. CDR3 sequence reads: CSVGVHDRTGELFF. For the CDR3, the DNA is TGCAGCGTTGGGGTTCATGATAGAACCGGGGAGCTGTTTTTT.